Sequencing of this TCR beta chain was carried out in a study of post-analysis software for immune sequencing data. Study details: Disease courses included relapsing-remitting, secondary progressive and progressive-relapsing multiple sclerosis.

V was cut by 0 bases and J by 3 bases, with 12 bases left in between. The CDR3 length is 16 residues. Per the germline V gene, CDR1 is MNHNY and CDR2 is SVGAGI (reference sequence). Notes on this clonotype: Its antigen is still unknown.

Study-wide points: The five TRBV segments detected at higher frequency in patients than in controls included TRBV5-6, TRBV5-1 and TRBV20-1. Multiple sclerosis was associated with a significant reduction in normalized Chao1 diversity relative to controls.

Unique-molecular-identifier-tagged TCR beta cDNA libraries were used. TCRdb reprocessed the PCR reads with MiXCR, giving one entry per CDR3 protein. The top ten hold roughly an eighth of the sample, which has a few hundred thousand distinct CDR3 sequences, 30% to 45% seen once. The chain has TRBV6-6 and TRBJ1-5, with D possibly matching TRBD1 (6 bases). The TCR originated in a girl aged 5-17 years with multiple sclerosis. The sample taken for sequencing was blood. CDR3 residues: CASSYSDRSLNQPQHF. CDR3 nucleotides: TGTGCCAGCAGTTACTCGGACAGAAGCCTCAATCAGCCCCAGCATTTT.